The clone carrying this TCR beta chain was recorded a few times. This entry comes from a study of response to subunit inactivated influenza vaccine. This CDR3 is built from 14 residues. Trimming stripped 0 bases from V and 9 bases from J, with 12 bases between. TCRdb ran MiXCR on the RT-PCR reads and lists one entry per CDR3 protein. Found here are hundreds of thousands of distinct CDR3 sequences, about 11% of them singletons; the top ten hold 11%. These sequences were also reported in another study, on T cells expressing NK-cell markers. That study reports: UMIs accompanied the 5'RACE template switching by which TCR beta cDNA was made. Sorting was limited to alpha-beta TCR-expressing T cells with an anti-gamma-delta TCR antibody in several experiments.

V gene TRBV12-3 or TRBV12-4 combines with J gene TRBJ2-1; D possibly matches TRBD1 or TRBD2 (5 bases each). The TCR comes from a man between 45 and 60 years old who received an inactivated influenza vaccine. Here the sequenced sample was PBMCs from blood, taken on the day of vaccination. Written as DNA, the CDR3 is TGTGCCAGCAGTTTAGCGGGGACCCTTTTTGAGCAGTTCTTC. Translation: CASSLAGTLFEQFF.